What follows are 32 T cell receptor beta chains derived from one specimen sequenced in a study of blood T cell repertoires in COVID-19. Here immunoSEQ multiplex PCR was the method, and the copy in TCRdb shows in-frame clones only, minus some. The table lists around 290,000 clones, more than 80% of them singletons. The sample comprised PBMCs or T cells enriched from blood (not recorded which). These receptors originate from a woman aged 25 to 39 who had recovered from COVID-19.

This chain uses TRBV30 with TRBJ2-7; TRBD1 matches 7 bases. Germline lookup yields CDR1 GTSNPN and CDR2 SVGIG (reference sequence). This CDR3 comprises 13 residues. The J segment lost 9 bases and the V segment lost 1 base, leaving 9 bases of the junction unmatched. The CDR3 sequence is CAWSGQGMIGQYF. CDR3 in DNA: TGTGCCTGGAGTGGACAGGGAATGATAGGGCAGTACTTC.

The chain joins TRBV7-6 to TRBJ1-4; D is possibly TRBD1 (5 bases). With 6 bases removed from V and 4 bases from J, the gap between germline ends came to 15 bases. Germline V gene lookup returns CDR1 SGHVS and CDR2 FNYEAQ. The CDR3 length is 15 residues. The CDR3 sequence: CASRSGGGNNEKLFF. The CDR3 coding sequence is TGTGCCAGCAGATCGGGTGGGGGGAATAATGAAAAACTGTTTTTT.

This clone was seen once. This sequence joins TRBV14 and TRBJ2-3, with no clear D. Trimming cost V 4 bases and J 4 bases, with 12 bases left between them. Per the germline V gene, CDR1 is SGHDN and CDR2 is FVKESK. The CDR3 length is 14 residues. For the CDR3, the DNA is TGTGCCAGCAGCCTGCGCCTGCTCCCAGATACGCAGTATTTT. Encoded protein: CASSLRLLPDTQYF.

The CDR3 sequence: CASSYSNNPQDSPLHF. CDR3 in DNA: TGTGCCAGCAGTTACTCGAACAATCCCCAGGATTCACCCCTCCACTTT. The genes are TRBV6-5 and TRBJ1-6, with D uncertain. The CDR3 contains 16 residues. The V gene lost 0 bases and the J gene lost 8 bases, with 14 bases spanning the gap. CDR1 is MNHEY, CDR2 SVGAGI, per germline.

The chain employs TRBV30 and TRBJ2-1, with 12 nucleotides matching TRBD1. Germline V CDR1 and CDR2: GTSNPN, SVGIG (reference sequence). The length of the CDR3 is 15 residues. The V gene end was trimmed by 3 bases and the J gene end by 12 bases; junction bases not matched to a gene: 12. CDR3 sequence: CAWRPTGTGGYGQFF. CDR3 in DNA: TGTGCCTGGAGACCTACCGGGACAGGGGGCTACGGGCAGTTCTTC.

This clone was picked up a small number of times. The chain employs TRBV28 and TRBJ2-1; 13 nucleotides agree with TRBD2. CDR3 length: 14 amino acids. Germline-derived CDR1 and CDR2 are MDHEN and SYDVKM. Trimming at V came to 9 bases and at J to 10 bases, leaving 9 bases not matched to a gene. The CDR3 loop reads CASLWTSGSEEQFF. In DNA form, the CDR3 reads TGTGCCAGTCTTTGGACTAGCGGGAGTGAAGAGCAGTTCTTC.

The V call is TRBV18, the J call TRBJ2-3; D is undetermined. This CDR3 comprises 14 residues. Germline V CDR1 and CDR2: KGHSH, LQKENI. Trimming left V 0 bases short and J 0 bases short, with 4 bases between. The CDR3 DNA follows: TGTGCCAGCTCACCACCGAGGAGCACAGATACGCAGTATTTT. This gives the protein CASSPPRSTDTQYF.

This clone was counted between two and nine times. V and J are TRBV9 and TRBJ1-1; D may be TRBD1 (5 bases). Trimming removed 1 base at V and 3 bases at J, with 10 bases between. Germline V gene sequence: CDR1 SGDLS, CDR2 YYNGEE. This CDR3 is built from 14 residues. Here the CDR3 reads CASSVTTGDTEAFF. CDR3 bases: TGTGCCAGCAGCGTAACCACGGGGGACACTGAAGCTTTCTTT.

The genes are TRBV5-1 and TRBJ1-2; a weak D match, TRBD1 (5 bases). V shed 4 bases and J shed 2 bases, with 15 bases lying between them. The CDR3 spans 15 residues. Germline V lookup: CDR1 SGHRS, CDR2 YFSETQ. The chain's CDR3 is CASSRAGAGNYGYTF. As DNA, the CDR3 is TGCGCCAGCAGCCGGGCTGGGGCAGGGAACTATGGCTACACCTTC.

This sequence joins TRBV25-1 and TRBJ2-7; TRBD1 matches 10 bases. The germline gives CDR1 MGHDK, CDR2 SYGVNS. The J segment lost 4 bases and the V segment lost 8 bases, leaving 2 bases of the junction unmatched. This CDR3 comprises 12 residues. The DNA of the CDR3 is TGTGCCAGCGAGGACAGGGGGTACGAGCAGTACTTC. Residues: CASEDRGYEQYF.

In nucleotides, the CDR3 is TGTGCCAGTAGCCCCGGACTAGCGGTCTATGGTACAGATACGCAGTATTTT. This translates into CASSPGLAVYGTDTQYF. V usage is TRBV19 and J usage is TRBJ2-3; 10 bases align to TRBD2. Trimming removed 6 bases from V and 3 bases from J; junction bases left unmatched: 12. The CDR3 is 17 amino acids. Germline V gene data show CDR1 as LNHDA and CDR2 as SQIVND (reference sequence).

This chain links TRBV29-1 with TRBJ2-6, with a weak D call TRBD1 (5 bases). Trimming stripped 7 bases from V and 0 bases from J, with 16 bases between. Germline V gives CDR1 SQVTM, CDR2 ANQGSEA. The CDR3 spans 16 residues. The CDR3 loop reads CSAKTVLSSGANVLTF. CDR3 nucleotides: TGCAGCGCCAAGACAGTTCTTAGCTCTGGGGCCAACGTCCTGACTTTC. Based on the CDR3 plus reference TRBV29-1 and TRBJ2-6, the full variable domain is SAVISQKPSRDICQRGTSLTIQCQVDSQVTMMFWYRQQPGQSLTLIATANQGSEATYESGFVIDKFPISRPNLTFSTLTVSNMSPEDSSIYLCSAKTVLSSGANVLTFGAGSRLTVL.

The chain links TRBV2 to TRBJ2-7; 9 bases align to TRBD1. The CDR3 consists of 14 residues. V trimming: 4 bases; J trimming: 3 bases; junction bases outside the gene matches: 4. In germline, CDR1 is SNHLY, CDR2 FYNNEI. The CDR3, as DNA: TGTGCCAGCAGTGTGACAGGGGGAGGCTACGAGCAGTACTTC. This codes for CASSVTGGGYEQYF.

The rearrangement links TRBV5-1 to TRBJ2-5; a weak D match, TRBD1 (5 bases). The length of the CDR3 is 15 residues. Between the trimmed V and J ends, which lost 0 bases and 6 bases, there was a span of 15 bases. The germline V gene encodes CDR1 SGHRS and CDR2 YFSETQ. The CDR3 loop reads CASSLGREDGKTQYF. The CDR3 coding sequence is TGCGCCAGCAGCTTGGGCAGGGAAGATGGCAAGACCCAGTACTTC.

The table lists this clone with a few counts. V and J are TRBV6-2 or TRBV6-3 and TRBJ2-1; 11 nucleotides line up with TRBD2. Unmatched junction bases numbered 20, after V lost 4 bases and J lost 9 bases. CDR1 is MNHEY, CDR2 SVGEGT, per germline. This CDR3 is built from 19 residues. The CDR3 nucleotides read TGTGCCAGCAGTTTCAGACCGGACTCTAGCGGGAGGCCCGACGGTGAGCAGTTCTTC. This sequence encodes CASSFRPDSSGRPDGEQFF.

The rearrangement joins TRBV4-2 to TRBJ1-6; 9 nucleotides line up with TRBD1. This CDR3 is built from 15 residues. The germline gives CDR1 LGHNA, CDR2 YNFKEQ. The V segment lost 3 bases and the J segment 13 bases; nucleotides outside the gene matches: 10. The CDR3 nucleotides are TGTGCCAGCAGCCAGGAGTACAGGGGGCGGTCGCCCCTCCACTTT. The encoded protein is CASSQEYRGRSPLHF.

The CDR3: CASSSKIDTQYF. The CDR3 region has the DNA TGTGCCAGCAGCTCTAAAATAGATACGCAGTATTTT. The chain recombines TRBV5-8 with TRBJ2-3; no clear D. V lost 3 bases and J lost 5, with 7 bases in between. Germline V lookup: CDR1 SGHTS, CDR2 YDEGEE. The CDR3 consists of 12 residues.

The V gene is TRBV4-1, the J gene TRBJ2-5, with TRBD2 matching over 12 bases. The CDR3 sequence is 15 residues long. The germline V gene encodes CDR1 MGHRA and CDR2 YSYEKL. The trim removed 0 bases at V and 4 bases at J, leaving 0 bases unmatched. CDR3 nucleotide sequence: TGCGCCAGCAGCCAAGAGGGACTAGCGGGAGAGACCCAGTACTTC. Encoded protein: CASSQEGLAGETQYF.

V is TRBV6-1 and J is TRBJ1-1; D not resolved. The CDR3 is 15 residues long. The V and J ends lost 1 base and 2 bases respectively, with 11 bases between them. Per the germline V gene, CDR1 is MNHNS and CDR2 is SASEGT. The CDR3 is CASSEVEASNTEAFF. The CDR3 nucleotides read TGTGCCAGCAGTGAAGTGGAGGCGTCTAACACTGAAGCTTTCTTT.

This clone was picked up one time. J is TRBJ2-2 and V is TRBV19; TRBD2 matches 11 bases. V trimming: 8 bases; J trimming: 2 bases; junction bases outside the gene matches: 13. The germline V gene encodes CDR1 LNHDA and CDR2 SQIVND (reference sequence). The CDR3 extends over 18 amino acids. CDR3 loop: CASSPPSGRIGNTGELFF. Written as DNA, the CDR3 is TGTGCCAGTTCTCCCCCTAGCGGGAGGATCGGAAACACCGGGGAGCTGTTTTTT.

This clone was counted once. V and J are TRBV5-1 and TRBJ1-5; D ambiguous. Germline CDR1 reads SGHRS; CDR2 reads YFSETQ. The CDR3 runs to 13 residues. Trimming pared 4 bases from V and 5 bases from J, leaving 10 bases between. The chain's CDR3 is CASSPGPDQPQHF. The DNA of the CDR3 is TGCGCCAGCAGCCCGGGTCCCGATCAGCCCCAGCATTTT.

The chain combines TRBV6-5 with TRBJ2-1; possible D gene TRBD2, 6 bases. The germline gives CDR1 MNHEY, CDR2 SVGAGI. V gave up 0 bases and J gave up 15 bases, with 12 bases separating them. This CDR3 contains 12 residues. CDR3 in amino acids: CASSYSGGDPFF. The CDR3 nucleotides read TGTGCCAGCAGTTACTCTGGCGGGGATCCGTTCTTC.

The chain has TRBV13 and TRBJ1-1; 10 nucleotides align to TRBD1. CDR3 size: 20 residues. The germline gives CDR1 PRHDT, CDR2 FYEKMQ (reference sequence). The V and J ends lost 1 base and 0 bases, in that order; junction bases with no gene match: 14. The CDR3 region has the DNA TGTGCCAGCAGCTTAGTAGTGAGAACCGGGACAGGGGAAATGAACACTGAAGCTTTCTTT. Its translation is CASSLVVRTGTGEMNTEAFF.

CDR3 in amino acids: CASSPVGQGLADTQYF. In DNA, the CDR3 is TGTGCCAGTAGCCCGGTCGGACAGGGTCTGGCAGATACGCAGTATTTT. The chain recombines TRBV19 with TRBJ2-3, with 8 positions matching TRBD1. Losses at the gene ends were 6 bases for V and 4 bases for J; bases not matched to a gene: 12. This CDR3 has 16 residues. Germline V gene sequence: CDR1 LNHDA, CDR2 SQIVND (reference sequence).

The chain combines TRBV19 with TRBJ2-5, with TRBD2 as a possible D gene (5 bases). CDR3 length equals 13 residues. The germline CDR1 and CDR2 sequences are LNHDA and SQIVND (reference sequence). V shed 3 bases and J shed 5 bases, with 10 bases lying between them. In DNA, the CDR3 is TGTGCCAGTAGTATCGGGGTGGTGGAGACCCAGTACTTC. Its translation is CASSIGVVETQYF.

In this sample, this clone turned up a few times. The chain carries TRBV7-3 and TRBJ2-1; TRBD1 aligns across 7 bases. V shed 4 bases and J 2 bases; nucleotides not matched to a gene: 5. Germline CDR1 reads SGHTA; CDR2 reads FQGTGA. CDR3 length: 15 amino acids. CDR3 loop: CASSSSGQTYNEQFF. The CDR3 DNA sequence: TGTGCCAGCAGCTCGTCGGGACAGACCTACAATGAGCAGTTCTTC.

The chain couples TRBV5-4 to TRBJ2-5; D gene unclear. Germline V gene lookup returns CDR1 SGHNT and CDR2 YYREEE (reference sequence). V lost 2 bases and J 2 bases, leaving 13 bases between the germline ends. The CDR3 extends over 15 amino acids. The CDR3 is CASSFDLTVQETQYF. CDR3 nucleotides: TGTGCCAGCAGCTTTGATCTTACAGTTCAAGAGACCCAGTACTTC.

The V gene is TRBV19, the J gene TRBJ1-1; D remains ambiguous. Trimming took 5 bases from V and 1 from J, leaving 14 bases between them. The germline V gene encodes CDR1 LNHDA and CDR2 SQIVND (reference sequence). There are 15 residues in the CDR3. CDR3 residues: CASSLTIAGNTEAFF. The CDR3 DNA sequence: TGTGCCAGTAGTCTCACCATTGCAGGGAACACTGAAGCTTTCTTT.

This clone was observed once. The gene calls are TRBV9 and TRBJ2-2; 10 nucleotides line up with TRBD1. The V and J ends lost 1 base and 7 bases, in that order; junction bases with no gene match: 7. CDR3 size: 16 residues. CDR1 and CDR2 (germline): SGDLS, YYNGEE. This chain's CDR3 is CASSVTTGGAGGELFF. CDR3 DNA sequence: TGTGCCAGCAGCGTAACGACAGGGGGCGCGGGCGGGGAGCTGTTTTTT.

The gene calls are TRBV19 and TRBJ2-7, with 8 bases lining up with TRBD1. Germline-derived CDR1 and CDR2 are LNHDA and SQIVND (reference sequence). J lost 3 bases, V lost 6 bases, and 4 bases had no gene match. The CDR3 length is 13 residues. The CDR3 protein is CASSRTGNYEQYF. The CDR3, as DNA: TGTGCCAGTAGCAGGACAGGGAACTACGAGCAGTACTTC.

The rearrangement links TRBV29-1 to TRBJ2-1, with D possibly being TRBD2 (5 bases). This CDR3 spans 13 amino acids. Germline lookup yields CDR1 SQVTM and CDR2 ANQGSEA. The V and J ends lost 1 base and 6 bases respectively, with 10 bases between them. CDR3 sequence: CSVEGTSFNEQFF. As DNA, the CDR3 is TGCAGCGTTGAAGGGACTTCTTTCAATGAGCAGTTCTTC.

The gene calls are TRBV23-1 and TRBJ2-7, with D unclear. TRBV23-1 is an open reading frame, and its role is uncertain. V was pared by 10 bases and J by 3 bases, with 16 bases between. The CDR3 spans 13 residues. The CDR3 region has the DNA TGCGCCACCCACAGCAAGAACCTCTACGAGCAGTACTTC. This gives the protein CATHSKNLYEQYF.